This T cell receptor (beta chain) was found in a study of T cell responses to AZD1222 COVID-19 vaccine (dated by TCRdb to about 2021). Regarding the study in general: AZD1222 recipients whose second dose came at about 4 weeks and those whose second dose came at about 12 weeks were combined into one group, since spike-specific TCR depth and breadth did not differ between the two schedules. Trial participants were enrolled by age into 18-55, 56-69 and 70-plus year subgroups, with about 150, 27 and 61 TCR-sequenced participants respectively. TCR sequencing covered fewer than 250 trial participants: 200 to 220 given two doses of AZD1222 and about 26 given two doses of MenACWY control vaccine. What the study reported, not specific to this receptor: In the small 56-69-year group, the increase in depth fell short of significance, most likely because of low power. Participants were mostly white British and included more females than males, and it was suggested by the authors that clonal diversity may have been underestimated. CD4 TCRs associated with the vaccine covered the entire spike protein, and the dominant responses were in regions 160-218 and 743-854. A significant rise in spike-specific TCR breadth and depth was observed after two AZD1222 doses relative to day 0 and relative to MenACWY recipients. Nearly half of unique spike-specific TCRs reportedly recognized epitopes outside regions mutated in the B.1.351 and B.1.1.7 variants. Because no day 14 peak-response samples were available, repertoires were characterized only after the peak T cell response. Only five to seven AZD1222 recipients were SARS-CoV-2 seropositive at baseline, limiting conclusions about previously exposed vaccinees.

Worth noting for this clone: The antigen it recognizes is unknown. Base quality data are lacking; no much larger clone is found one base away.

The CDR3 spans 15 residues, from the cysteine through the phenylalanine. Left in the record is the CDR3 DNA by itself, 45 bases read in frame from the first base. After removal of 5 bases from V and 8 bases from J, the junction retains 11 bases not matched to a gene. Per the germline V gene, SGHVS is the CDR1 and FQNEAQ is the CDR2. The time point label on this specimen signifies: baseline before first vaccination. Samples from vaccinated people were obtained from the UK trials COV001 and COV002, which included a single-blind randomized controlled phase 2/3 trial of AZD1222 (ChAdOx1 nCoV-19) in healthy adults. For TCRbeta chain sequencing, PBMC samples were collected from trial participants at day 0 and at day 28 after the second dose. The CDR3 regions of human TCRbeta chains were analyzed by immunosequencing. Per the authors' processing: TCRs in the repertoires were matched against a reference library of SARS-CoV-2-specific TCRs that had been generated with the MIRA antigen-specificity platform. Breadth was defined as the fraction of unique TCRs that were SARS-CoV-2-associated, and depth was defined as the fraction of total T cells that were SARS-CoV-2-associated. Using the MIRA data, each spike-specific TCR was assigned both to the spike region to which the TCR was reactive and to a CD4 or CD8 class. Log10-transformed breadth and depth values were compared by one-way ANOVA with Sidak's multiple comparisons tests. Imported from immuneACCESS, the table was reduced by TCRdb to in-frame sequences with V and J called. These copies leave out some clones; in studies compared against another copy, an unresolved V gene accounts for under half, and the cause of the remainder is not known. The DNA gave D and trimming, while V, J and clone size come from that table. The sample profile shows roughly 90,000 clones; 80% to 90% of them were found once. Roughly 6.3% of the sample is in the top ten clones.

This chain joins TRBV7-8 to TRBJ2-1; 8 central bases correspond to TRBD1. The specimen was peripheral blood, collected on day 0 of AZD1222 vaccination. This sequence originates from an adult in good health. Here is the DNA: TGTGCCAGCAGCCAACGGACAGGGTACGTCCATGAGCAGTTCTTC. The resulting protein is CASSQRTGYVHEQFF.